The clone carrying this TCR beta chain occurred many times. Its target is unknown. The sample belongs to a study of T-cell reconstitution after alpha-beta-depleted transplantation in children. General study points: When one year had passed after transplant, most T-cell counts and diversity came from newly produced T cells.

It was with unique molecular identifiers that the TCRbeta library was prepared. TCRdb re-called the PCR reads through MiXCR, storing one row per CDR3 protein. The data hold around 100,000 distinct CDR3 sequences, with 5% to 6% observed a single time. J gave up 5 bases and V 4 bases, and 7 bases lay outside the gene matches. The CDR3 loop spans 13 amino acids. Germline CDR1 and CDR2: SQVTM and ANQGSEA. This clonotype originated in a female patient aged 2 to 10 who had a stem cell transplant for Fanconi anemia, so the T cells may come from the graft donor. The sequences come from PBMCs, mostly from graft donor cells, collected 60 days after TCRalphabeta/CD19-depleted stem cell transplant. The chain couples TRBV29-1 to TRBJ2-5; 7 bases agree with TRBD1. In DNA, the CDR3 is TGCAGCGTTGCGAAGACAGGGATGGAGACCCAGTACTTC. This translates into CSVAKTGMETQYF.